This T cell receptor (beta chain) was captured by sequencing in a study of PD-1 blockade in mismatch repair-deficient tumors. Study observations and caveats: Tumor-resident clones, often undetectable pretreatment in blood, expanded then contracted after pembrolizumab.

The table came from immunoSEQ multiplex PCR; TCRdb's copy has only in-frame clones and leaves some out. The sample carries some 120,000 clones, about nine tenths recorded once. V dropped 2 bases and J dropped 7 bases, with 9 bases sitting between them. The CDR3 is 13 residues long. Germline CDR1 MNHNS, CDR2 SASEGT. Every patient had mismatch repair deficiency by PCR or immunohistochemistry. TCR sequencing covered a few patients who responded to pembrolizumab. Worth noting for this clone: The antigen remains unidentified.

This TCR was recovered from an adult with mismatch repair-deficient cancer. The input for sequencing was peripheral blood, taken approximately 70 weeks after starting pembrolizumab. The chain joins TRBV6-1 to TRBJ2-1, with no clear D. Here the CDR3 DNA reads TGTGCCAGCAGTGAATGGACGGCAAATGAGCAGTTCTTC. Amino acid sequence: CASSEWTANEQFF.